A single count supports the clone carrying this TCR beta chain. The antigen remains undetermined. The CDR3 covers 14 residues. V shed 3 bases and J 2 bases; nucleotides not matched to a gene: 1. Germline loops: CDR1 LGHDT, CDR2 YNNKEL (reference sequence). This record belongs to a study of CD4 T cells in relation to SARS-CoV-2 and coronaviruses. About the study: Shared crossreactive spike epitopes were mapped to their HLA restriction. Study-level points and caveats: About 64% of donors had memory CD4+ clonotypes crossrecognizing SARS-CoV-2 and common cold coronavirus spike.

Produced via immunoSEQ multiplex PCR; TCRdb's table is partial and in-frame only. The sample includes about 65,000 clones, around 87% of them seen just once. Unexposed donor CD4+ T cells date from about 2011-2018, before the COVID-19 pandemic. Naive and memory CD4+ T cells were separated from cryopreserved PBMCs. Sequenced input: memory CD4+ T cells from PBMCs. This TCR was sampled from a human donor in good health. The V and J genes are TRBV3-1 (or the pseudogene TRBV3-2) and TRBJ2-5; 9 nucleotides line up with TRBD2. The CDR3 loop is CASSQGLAQETQYF. DNA of the CDR3: TGTGCCAGCAGCCAGGGACTAGCTCAAGAGACCCAGTACTTC.